What follows is one TCR beta chain and its context. These data belong to a study of T cell responses to AZD1222 COVID-19 vaccine. Data came from immunoSEQ multiplex PCR; TCRdb stores just in-frame clones and leaves some out. This table holds 100,000 to 150,000 clones, 88% found once. This receptor was identified in an adult in good health. The source material was peripheral blood, sampled on day 0 of AZD1222 vaccination.

The CDR3 bases are TGTGCCAGCATATCCGGGACAGGAACCAGAGCTTTCTTT. Translation: CASISGTGTRAFF. The gene calls are TRBV6-5 and TRBJ1-1; 8 nucleotides line up with TRBD1. J was trimmed by 10 bases and V by 7 bases; bases with no gene match: 11. The CDR3 contains 13 residues. Germline V lookup: CDR1 MNHEY, CDR2 SVGAGI.